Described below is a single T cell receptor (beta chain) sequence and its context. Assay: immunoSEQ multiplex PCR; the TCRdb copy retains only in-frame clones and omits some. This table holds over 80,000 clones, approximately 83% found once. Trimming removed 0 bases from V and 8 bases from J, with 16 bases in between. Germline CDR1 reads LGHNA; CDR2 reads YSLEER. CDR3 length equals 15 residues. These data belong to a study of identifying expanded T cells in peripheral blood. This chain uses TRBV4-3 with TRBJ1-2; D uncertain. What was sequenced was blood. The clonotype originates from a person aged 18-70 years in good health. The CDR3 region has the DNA TGCGCCAGCAGCCAAGACGGAGCCTCCCAACGGGGCTACACCTTC. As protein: CASSQDGASQRGYTF.